This T cell receptor beta chain comes out of a study of OX40 agonist ivuxolimab in advanced cancers. Background for the entire study: Ivuxolimab was a fully human IgG2 agonistic monoclonal antibody targeting the costimulatory receptor OX40 (CD134). Intravenous ivuxolimab was administered to patients every 2 weeks at six dose levels: 0.01, 0.1, 0.3, 1.5, 3 and 10 mg/kg. Of the approximately 50 dose-escalation patients, hepatocellular carcinoma was present in some 19, melanoma in around 15, renal cell carcinoma in 9 and head and neck cancer in 9. The dose-escalation cohort was roughly 83% male with a mean age of around 62 years, ranging from about 23 to 85. Prior anti-PD-1, anti-PD-L1 or anti-CTLA-4 therapy was permitted, and checkpoint inhibitors had been received by under 50% of dose-escalation patients. Three dose-escalation patients achieved partial responses, one with hepatocellular carcinoma and two with cutaneous melanoma. Peripheral TCRbeta sequencing aimed to test whether ivuxolimab altered TCR sequence diversity and caused clonal T-cell expansion. The paper covers the monotherapy dose-escalation part of the phase I ivuxolimab trial, which included N ≈ 50 patients.

Genomic DNA was isolated from the sorted cells so that the TCRbeta CDR3 region could be sequenced. The immunoSEQ Assay was used to sequence the TCRbeta CDR3 regions. Here the immuneACCESS table is served through TCRdb, limited to in-frame sequences with V and J called. Missing clones are a known gap in these copies; in checked studies unresolved V genes cover under half, and the rest lacks a known reason. Within this sample are 25,000 to 35,000 clones, with around 85% of them counted one time only. The ten largest make up 26% of the sample. In regard to this clone: The clone's antigen remains unknown. No base quality values were provided; no much bigger clone lies one nucleotide off.

Trimming accounts for 4 bases at V and 2 bases at J, while the number of junction bases matched to no gene is 4. CDR1 and CDR2 are drawn from the germline V gene: MNHEY, SVGAGI. The CDR3 measures 16 amino acids from cysteine to phenylalanine. Only the CDR3 DNA is retained, 48 bases long and in frame from the first base. The trial excluded patients who had a history of autoimmune disease or who were on systemic immunosuppression. In every dose cohort, peripheral blood was drawn for TCR sequencing at baseline, cycle 4 day 1, and cycle 7 day 1. The samples were taken from a phase I, first-in-human, multicenter, open-label dose-escalation trial of ivuxolimab. Adults with locally advanced or metastatic melanoma, renal cell carcinoma, hepatocellular carcinoma or head and neck squamous cell carcinoma were enrolled in the trial. Before TCR sequencing, CD4+ T cells and CD8+ T cells were sorted from peripheral blood as separate populations.

Points the paper makes about the study in general: Antigen specificity was not determined for the clonally expanded peripheral T cells. At doses of 0.1 to 3.0 mg/kg, clonal expansion of both CD4+ and CD8+ T cells in blood was seen between baseline and week 6. After ivuxolimab, CD8+ T cells had more expanded clones than CD4+ T cells on average. Low levels of normalized T-cell clonal expansion were also seen in some patients who did not respond. Partial responders in the 0.1-3.0 mg/kg groups had among the lowest normalized peripheral clonal expansion, especially among CD8+ T cells.

This TCR was recovered from an adult with an advanced solid tumor such as melanoma, head and neck, liver or kidney cancer. The sample consisted of CD4+ or CD8+ T cells sorted from blood, taken in a trial of the OX40 agonist ivuxolimab. The chain links TRBV6-5 with TRBJ2-5, with TRBD2 matching 13 junction bases. The CDR3 reads CASSSGLAGAQETQYF. The DNA sequence follows: TGTGCCAGCAGTTCCGGACTAGCGGGAGCTCAAGAGACCCAGTACTTC.